This is a list of T cell receptor beta chains from one sample in a study of cytomegalovirus exposure and HLA in healthy donors. Profiled with immunoSEQ multiplex PCR; TCRdb holds only in-frame clones, not every one. The data show 100,000 to 150,000 clones, about 70% seen once. Sequencing used PBMCs. All receptors derive from a male donor in good health and CMV-seronegative. The conserved cysteine and the conserved F or W are not part of the CDR3 here. Fields, in order: J gene, V gene, CDR3 protein.

J gene: TRBJ1-5; V gene: TRBV7-9; CDR3 protein: ASSFTGGLQPQH
J gene: TRBJ2-1; V gene: TRBV7-2; CDR3 protein: ASSFSDGHYNEQF
J gene: TRBJ2-3; V gene: TRBV2; CDR3 protein: ASSLAGTDTQY
J gene: TRBJ2-5; V gene: TRBV7-9; CDR3 protein: ASSPMWTGSRETQY
J gene: -; V gene: TRBV18; CDR3 protein: ASSPGQGTYEQY
J gene: TRBJ1-2; V gene: TRBV4-3; CDR3 protein: ASSQEHQSSYGYT
J gene: TRBJ2-3; V gene: TRBV6-6; CDR3 protein: ASVRTPSTDTQY
J gene: TRBJ1-2; V gene: TRBV11-1; CDR3 protein: ASSHARVGYT
J gene: TRBJ1-1; V gene: TRBV12-5; CDR3 protein: ASGSVNTEAF
J gene: TRBJ2-1; V gene: TRBV11-2; CDR3 protein: ATAFTTGADEQF
J gene: TRBJ2-7; V gene: TRBV19; CDR3 protein: ASSYGADSSYEQY
J gene: TRBJ1-1; V gene: TRBV10-1; CDR3 protein: ASRIGGDSPNTEAF
J gene: TRBJ1-3; V gene: TRBV5-4; CDR3 protein: ASSSPTGSGNTIY
J gene: TRBJ1-4; V gene: TRBV7-2; CDR3 protein: ASSFRDRGVEKLF
J gene: TRBJ1-1; V gene: TRBV7-8; CDR3 protein: ASSAGWGDTEAF
J gene: TRBJ1-1; V gene: TRBV2; CDR3 protein: ASSEALPGAEAF
J gene: TRBJ2-7; V gene: TRBV5-1; CDR3 protein: ASSGGLAGSYEQY
J gene: TRBJ2-3; V gene: TRBV7-2; CDR3 protein: ASSLTGGTDTQY
J gene: TRBJ2-1; V gene: TRBV4-1; CDR3 protein: ASSGQEGPYNEQF
J gene: TRBJ1-2; V gene: TRBV28; CDR3 protein: ASSARVGVYGYT
J gene: TRBJ2-3; V gene: TRBV6-5; CDR3 protein: ASSLGTGGTDTQY
J gene: TRBJ1-3; V gene: TRBV4-3; CDR3 protein: ASSPQIPGNTIY
J gene: TRBJ1-6; V gene: TRBV5-1; CDR3 protein: ASSAGQGDSSPLH
J gene: TRBJ1-1; V gene: TRBV4-2; CDR3 protein: ASSQVGQGRTEAF
J gene: TRBJ1-1; V gene: TRBV7-2; CDR3 protein: ASSSRLSAEAF
J gene: TRBJ1-2; V gene: TRBV5-1; CDR3 protein: ASRAGVANYGYT
J gene: TRBJ2-7; V gene: TRBV9; CDR3 protein: ASSVSGRADEQY
J gene: TRBJ1-1; V gene: TRBV7-2; CDR3 protein: ASSPRTGVNTEAF